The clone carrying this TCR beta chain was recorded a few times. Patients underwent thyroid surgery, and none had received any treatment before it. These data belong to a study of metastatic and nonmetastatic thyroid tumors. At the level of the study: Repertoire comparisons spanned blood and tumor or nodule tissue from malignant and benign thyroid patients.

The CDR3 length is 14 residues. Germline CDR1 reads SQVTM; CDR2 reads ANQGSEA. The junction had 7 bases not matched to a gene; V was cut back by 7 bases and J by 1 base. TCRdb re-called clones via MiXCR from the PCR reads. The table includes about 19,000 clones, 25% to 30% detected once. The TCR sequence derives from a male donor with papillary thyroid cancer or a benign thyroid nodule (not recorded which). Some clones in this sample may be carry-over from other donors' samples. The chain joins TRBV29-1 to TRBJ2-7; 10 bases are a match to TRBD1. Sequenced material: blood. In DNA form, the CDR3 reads TGCAGCGCCTCCGGGACAGGGGATTCCTACGAGCAGTACTTC. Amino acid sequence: CSASGTGDSYEQYF.